These T cell receptor beta chains were read from a single sample in a study of blood T cell repertoires in COVID-19. Repertoires were generated with immunoSEQ multiplex PCR, while TCRdb's copy carries only in-frame clones and drops some. The data hold approximately 70,000 clones, with around 90% observed a single time. Sequencing was done on a sample of peripheral blood. These receptors were obtained from a human donor in a cohort sampled during active COVID-19. CDR3s include the opening cysteine and the closing phenylalanine or tryptophan. A D gene is named only where the DNA matches it firmly. Clone size is not always given. Where it is, it says once, few, many or a class for expanded clones.

clone_size	v_call	j_call	d_call	cdr3_aa	cdr3_nt
-	TRBV19	TRBJ1-5	-	CASSSSEAGYSNQPQHF	TGTGCCAGTAGTTCGTCTGAGGCAGGGTATAGCAATCAGCCCCAGCATTTT
-	TRBV15	TRBJ2-5	-	CATSRDPVETQYF	TGTGCCACCAGCAGAGATCCAGTAGAGACCCAGTACTTC
-	TRBV5-1	TRBJ2-7	-	CASSLGVGPSYEQYF	TGCGCCAGCAGCTTAGGGGTAGGCCCTTCCTACGAGCAGTACTTC
-	TRBV5-1	TRBJ2-3	-	CASSPGRGLKADTQYF	TGCGCCAGCAGCCCCGGACGGGGTCTAAAGGCAGATACGCAGTATTTT
-	TRBV19	TRBJ2-5	-	CASSIVLAGSQETQYF	TGTGCCAGTAGTATCGTCCTAGCAGGATCCCAAGAGACCCAGTACTTC
once	TRBV5-1	TRBJ2-3	TRBD2	CASSLGTSGSTDTQYF	TGCGCCAGCAGCCTCGGGACTAGCGGGAGCACAGATACGCAGTATTTT
-	TRBV4-1	TRBJ1-2	TRBD1	CASSQDWAGGATHYGYTF	TGCGCCAGCAGCCAAGATTGGGCAGGGGGCGCGACTCACTATGGCTACACCTTC
-	TRBV29-1	TRBJ1-2	-	CSIGTQPGKNYGYTF	TGCAGCATTGGGACACAACCCGGAAAAAACTATGGCTACACCTTC
-	TRBV5-1	TRBJ1-1	-	CASSLHRADEAFF	TGCGCCAGCAGCTTACACAGGGCAGATGAAGCTTTCTTT
-	TRBV29-1	TRBJ2-7	TRBD1	CSVANTGGLEQYF	TGCAGCGTCGCTAACACAGGGGGCCTCGAGCAGTACTTC
-	TRBV4-1	TRBJ1-5	-	CASSHAWGGGNQPQHF	TGCGCCAGCAGCCATGCCTGGGGGGGCGGCAATCAGCCCCAGCATTTT
-	TRBV7-9	TRBJ2-7	-	CASSLSGPYEQYF	TGTGCCAGCAGCTTGTCAGGGCCCTACGAGCAGTACTTC
once	TRBV3-1/TRBV3-2	TRBJ2-1	-	CASSHLGSNEQFF	TGTGCCAGCAGCCACTTAGGGAGCAATGAGCAGTTCTTC
-	TRBV11-2	TRBJ1-1	TRBD1	CASSLRGQGKNTEAFF	TGTGCCAGCAGCCTACGGGGACAGGGTAAAAACACTGAAGCTTTCTTT
-	TRBV11-2	TRBJ2-3	TRBD1	CASSLDREVDTQYF	TGTGCCAGCAGCTTGGACAGGGAGGTGGATACGCAGTATTTT
-	TRBV10-3	TRBJ1-1	TRBD1	CAISYLQGASTEAFF	TGTGCCATCAGTTACCTACAGGGGGCGAGTACTGAAGCTTTCTTT
-	TRBV14	TRBJ2-4	TRBD1	CASSQDGTGASNIQYF	TGTGCCAGCAGCCAAGATGGGACAGGGGCGTCGAACATTCAGTACTTC
-	TRBV5-4	TRBJ1-1	-	CASSSSYRVTEAFF	TGTGCCAGCAGCTCTAGTTACAGGGTTACTGAAGCTTTCTTT
-	TRBV9	TRBJ1-5	-	CASSATGISQPQHF	TGTGCCAGCAGCGCGACAGGTATCAGTCAGCCCCAGCATTTT
-	TRBV7-2	TRBJ2-1	-	CASSLAVWRAEQFF	TGTGCCAGCAGCTTAGCGGTCTGGCGGGCTGAGCAGTTCTTC
few	TRBV4-1	TRBJ1-6	-	CASRPETGSNSPLHF	TGCGCCAGCAGACCCGAGACAGGTTCTAATTCACCCCTCCACTTT
-	TRBV7-2	TRBJ2-1	TRBD2	CASSPGLGGYNEQFF	TGTGCCAGCAGCCCGGGACTAGGGGGCTACAATGAGCAGTTCTTC
-	TRBV6-6	TRBJ1-4	TRBD1	CACLTGDEKLFF	TGTGCCTGCCTCACAGGGGATGAAAAACTGTTTTTT
-	TRBV5-8	TRBJ2-1	-	CASSSQGGEQFF	TGTGCCAGCAGCTCCCAGGGGGGTGAGCAGTTCTTC
once	TRBV9	TRBJ1-4	-	CASSPQGFNEKLFF	TGTGCCAGCAGCCCACAGGGATTTAATGAAAAACTGTTTTTT
-	TRBV19	TRBJ1-5	-	CASSIGRGGNQPQHF	TGTGCCAGTAGTATTGGCAGGGGAGGCAATCAGCCCCAGCATTTT
-	TRBV19	TRBJ2-3	TRBD1	CASSADRGDTQYF	TGTGCCAGTAGTGCGGACAGGGGCGATACGCAGTATTTT
-	TRBV10-1	TRBJ2-5	TRBD2	CASSEDSGRGLETQYF	TGCGCCAGCAGTGAGGATAGCGGGAGAGGTTTGGAGACCCAGTACTTC
-	TRBV28	TRBJ2-2	-	CASSLPTGELFF	TGTGCCAGCAGTCTTCCCACCGGGGAGCTGTTTTTT
-	TRBV11-2	TRBJ2-3	TRBD2	CASSGPGGQYF	TGTGCCAGCAGCGGACCGGGAGGGCAGTATTTT
-	TRBV5-1	TRBJ1-1	-	CASSLMTEPVEAFF	TGCGCCAGCAGCCTGATGACAGAACCGGTTGAAGCTTTCTTT
-	TRBV7-6	TRBJ1-4	-	CASTGEANEKLFF	TGTGCCAGCACCGGGGAGGCTAATGAAAAACTGTTTTTT
few	TRBV7-3	TRBJ2-3	TRBD2	CASSFTGTSGDTQYF	TGTGCCAGCAGCTTTACCGGGACTAGCGGGGATACGCAGTATTTT
few	TRBV3-1/TRBV3-2	TRBJ1-2	-	CASSQKLGDGYTF	TGTGCCAGCAGCCAAAAACTTGGAGACGGCTACACCTTC
-	TRBV19	TRBJ2-1	TRBD1	CASSDIQGALYGQFF	TGTGCCAGTAGTGATATACAGGGGGCCCTTTATGGGCAGTTCTTC
once	TRBV7-2	TRBJ2-1	TRBD2	CASSLASSGLKFF	TGTGCCAGCAGCTTAGCGTCTAGCGGTCTCAAGTTCTTC
-	TRBV4-2	TRBJ1-1	-	CASSHRPPDWENTEAFF	TGTGCCAGCAGCCATCGCCCCCCGGACTGGGAGAACACTGAAGCTTTCTTT
-	TRBV2	TRBJ2-4	-	CASSPGARAKNIQYF	TGTGCCAGCAGCCCGGGAGCGCGGGCTAAAAACATTCAGTACTTC
-	TRBV19	TRBJ2-1	TRBD2	CASSSRLAANNEQFF	TGTGCCAGTAGCTCCAGACTAGCGGCAAACAATGAGCAGTTCTTC
-	TRBV28	TRBJ1-5	TRBD1	CASRYTGGAGNQPQHF	TGTGCCAGCAGATATACAGGGGGCGCTGGCAATCAGCCCCAGCATTTT
-	TRBV5-6	TRBJ2-1	TRBD2	CASSLGSGRYNEQFF	TGTGCCAGCAGCTTGGGTAGCGGGAGGTACAATGAGCAGTTCTTC
-	TRBV15	TRBJ2-1	TRBD2	CATSRELAGDSNEQFF	TGTGCCACCAGCAGAGAACTAGCGGGAGATAGCAATGAGCAGTTCTTC
-	TRBV2	TRBJ1-3	-	CASGSFGNTIYF	TGTGCCAGCGGGAGCTTTGGAAACACCATATATTTT
-	TRBV7-8	TRBJ2-1	-	CASSLFSGRSYNEQFF	TGTGCCAGCAGCTTGTTCAGCGGACGCTCCTACAATGAGCAGTTCTTC
-	TRBV9	TRBJ2-5	-	CASSERDSPWETQYF	TGTGCCAGCAGCGAAAGGGACTCACCTTGGGAGACCCAGTACTTC
-	TRBV6-1	TRBJ1-2	-	CASSEGAGVYGYTF	TGTGCCAGCAGTGAAGGGGCAGGGGTCTATGGCTACACCTTC
-	TRBV12-3/TRBV12-4	TRBJ1-2	-	CASSLMEAYGYTF	TGTGCCAGCAGTTTAATGGAGGCTTATGGCTACACCTTC
-	TRBV10-1	TRBJ2-1	TRBD2	CASNILATSYNEQFF	TGCGCCAGCAACATACTAGCGACGTCCTACAATGAGCAGTTCTTC